Listed below are T cell receptor beta chains from one sample, sequenced in a study of T cell responses to AZD1222 COVID-19 vaccine. Repertoires were generated with immunoSEQ multiplex PCR, while TCRdb's copy carries only in-frame clones and drops some. In the table there are about 140,000 clones, approximately 92% of which are singletons. Sequencing used peripheral blood, obtained on day 0 of AZD1222 vaccination. All receptors come from an adult in good health. The CDR3 runs from the conserved cysteine through the conserved F or W. The D gene is left open where the match is weak. Expanded clones get a size class; other rows say once, few or many, or leave the size out.

V	size	D	J	DNA	CDR3
TRBV28	NA	NA	TRBJ2-1	TGTGCCAGCAGTCAAGGGGGACAATTAGACAATGAGCAGTTCTTC	CASSQGGQLDNEQFF
TRBV7-2	NA	NA	TRBJ2-2	TGTGCCAGCAGCTTAGGGTTCGGCACCGGGGAGCTGTTTTTT	CASSLGFGTGELFF
TRBV5-1	NA	NA	TRBJ2-1	TGCGCCAGCAGCCGCGACAGCTACAATGAGCAGTTCTTC	CASSRDSYNEQFF
TRBV9	NA	NA	TRBJ2-1	TGTGCCAGCAGCGTAGCTTCGGGCTGGTACGACAATGAGCAGTTCTTC	CASSVASGWYDNEQFF
TRBV9	few	TRBD1	TRBJ1-6	TGTGCCAGCAGCGAACGGGACAGGGCCTCTGCAGCGAATTCACCCCTCCACTTT	CASSERDRASAANSPLHF
TRBV25-1	NA	TRBD1	TRBJ1-3	TGTGCCAGCAGTGGGACAGGGTCCGGAAACACCATATATTTT	CASSGTGSGNTIYF
TRBV19	NA	NA	TRBJ1-5	TGTGCCAGTAGTAAAGACTTCGGGACCAATCAGCCCCAGCATTTT	CASSKDFGTNQPQHF
TRBV6-4	NA	NA	TRBJ2-1	TGTGCCAGCAGTGAAGGGGTAGGGTCCTACAATGAGCAGTTCTTC	CASSEGVGSYNEQFF
TRBV10-2	NA	TRBD1	TRBJ1-5	TGCGCCAGCAGTGGGACAGGGCTAGAGCCCCAGCATTTT	CASSGTGLEPQHF
TRBV7-9	NA	NA	TRBJ2-1	TGTGCCAGCAGTTCCCCCCCCCGGCGACGGTCCAATGAGCAGTTCTTC	CASSSPPRRRSNEQFF
TRBV7-6	NA	NA	TRBJ2-7	TGTGCCAGCAGTCAAAGTCCCGCAGGCACCTACGAGCAGTACTTC	CASSQSPAGTYEQYF
TRBV27	NA	TRBD1	TRBJ2-3	TGTGCCAGCAGTCCATCACAGGGGGAGGTTACAGATACGCAGTATTTT	CASSPSQGEVTDTQYF
TRBV4-2	NA	NA	TRBJ1-3	TGTGCCAGCAGCCAAGAGTGGCAGGGAGCTTCTGGAAACACCATATATTTT	CASSQEWQGASGNTIYF
TRBV6-5	NA	TRBD1	TRBJ1-1	TGTGCCAGCAGTTCCCAGGGGGTCTTTCCTGAAGCTTTCTTT	CASSSQGVFPEAFF
TRBV29-1	once	NA	TRBJ2-7	TGCAGCGTTGTTTCAGGTCCCCTCGAGCAGTACTTC	CSVVSGPLEQYF
TRBV27	NA	TRBD2	TRBJ2-7	TGTGCCAGCAGCACCGGGACTAGCGGGAAATCCTACGAGCAGTACTTC	CASSTGTSGKSYEQYF
TRBV9	NA	TRBD1	TRBJ1-2	TGTGCCAGCAGCTGGGACAGAAACTATGGCTACACCTTC	CASSWDRNYGYTF
TRBV3-1/TRBV3-2	NA	TRBD1	TRBJ2-1	TGTGCCAGCAGCCAGGGGACAGGGTACTACAATGAGCAGTTCTTC	CASSQGTGYYNEQFF
TRBV4-1	NA	NA	TRBJ1-2	TGCGCCAGCAGCCCGACCTACCGGGCAGGGAGGATTAACTATGGCTACACCTTC	CASSPTYRAGRINYGYTF
TRBV19	NA	TRBD1	TRBJ1-5	TGTGCCAGTAGGGAGGGCAGGGGGCCCAATCAGCCCCAGCATTTT	CASREGRGPNQPQHF
TRBV3-1/TRBV3-2	NA	NA	TRBJ2-3	TGTGCCAGCAGCCGTCAAGGGGACACAGATACGCAGTATTTT	CASSRQGDTDTQYF
TRBV7-9	NA	NA	TRBJ2-2	TGTGCCAGCAGCTTGGGACCCGGGGAGCTGTTTTTT	CASSLGPGELFF
TRBV19	NA	NA	TRBJ2-5	TGTGCCAGTAGTATAGGAGGCTACAGGCAAGAGACCCAGTACTTC	CASSIGGYRQETQYF
TRBV19	NA	TRBD1	TRBJ2-5	TGTGCCAGTAACCAGCCGGGACAGGGGATGGAGACCCAGTACTTC	CASNQPGQGMETQYF
TRBV9	NA	TRBD2	TRBJ2-3	TGTGCCAGCAGTCCGTTGGCGGGAGGGCCCGCAGGAGATACGCAGTATTTT	CASSPLAGGPAGDTQYF
TRBV5-1	NA	TRBD2	TRBJ2-1	TGCGCCAGCAGCCCCCGCCCTCTAGCGGGAGTGGTCGCCTACAATGAGCAGTTCTTC	CASSPRPLAGVVAYNEQFF
TRBV6-7	NA	NA	TRBJ2-7	TGTGCCAGCAGTTACTCGATCGGGGCTAGCGCGTCCTACGAGCAGTACTTC	CASSYSIGASASYEQYF
TRBV5-4	NA	NA	TRBJ2-3	TGTGCCAGCAGCTTGGACGCCCAGCCCACAGATACGCAGTATTTT	CASSLDAQPTDTQYF
TRBV30	NA	TRBD2	TRBJ2-1	TGTGCCTGTCCAAAAGCTTGGCTAGCGGGCAATGAGCAGTTCTTC	CACPKAWLAGNEQFF
TRBV6-5	NA	NA	TRBJ1-1	TGTGCCAGCACCCCACTCCGAGAGACTTTCTTT	CASTPLRETFF
TRBV6-4	few	TRBD2	TRBJ2-1	TGTGCCAGCAGCCCCGGGACTAGCGGGTACAATGAGCAGTTCTTC	CASSPGTSGYNEQFF
TRBV10-3	NA	NA	TRBJ1-1	TGTGCCATCAGTGCAGGCGGACTGAACACTGAAGCTTTCTTT	CAISAGGLNTEAFF
TRBV27	once	NA	TRBJ2-1	TGTGCCAGCAGTCAACGCAATGAGCAGTTCTTC	CASSQRNEQFF
TRBV7-9	once	NA	TRBJ2-2	TGTGCCAGCAGCTTAGAATGGAACACCGGGGAGCTGTTTTTT	CASSLEWNTGELFF
TRBV6-5	NA	NA	TRBJ1-1	TGTGCCAGCAGTTACTCGAGCACGAACACTGAAGCTTTCTTT	CASSYSSTNTEAFF
TRBV30	NA	NA	TRBJ1-3	TGTGCCTGGAGTCGGACAGCTGGAAACACCATATATTTT	CAWSRTAGNTIYF
TRBV9	once	NA	TRBJ1-1	TGTGCCAGCAGCGTATCTGGACGGACGAACACTGAAGCTTTCTTT	CASSVSGRTNTEAFF